The clone carrying this TCR beta chain was seen ten or more times. Its specificity is not known. TCRdb reprocessed the PCR reads via MiXCR and lists one record per CDR3 protein. The table lists more than 550,000 distinct CDR3 sequences, about 25% of them singletons. CDR3 length: 12 amino acids. V lost 4 bases, J lost 6 bases, and 8 bases lay in between. Germline CDR1 SGHVS, CDR2 FNYEAQ. This sample was included in a study of molecular identifiers for immune sequencing clone quantification. Study details: Four of five RNA aliquots from around 18,000 or 91,000 naive CD8 T cells were sequenced.

Study-level findings and limits: Whereas clones above 20 RNA copies held under 1% of naive-cell molecules, they held over 97% of effector molecules.

Naive CD8 library inputs spanned about 19,000 to 1,000,000 sorted cells and 10%, 30% or 50% RNA. The chain links TRBV7-6 to TRBJ2-3; D is unclear. The clonotype comes from a human donor in good health. Some libraries in this study had Jurkat cell RNA spiked in. The source material was naive CD8+ T cells from blood, with Jurkat cell RNA spiked in. As to subset: FACS-sorted CD8+CD4-CCR7+CD45RA+ naive T cells. Written as DNA, the CDR3 is TGTGCCAGCAGCTCAATGGGGGATACGCAGTATTTT. It is translated as CASSSMGDTQYF.